The 5 T cell receptor beta chains in this list originate from one sample, sequenced in a study of identifying expanded T cells in peripheral blood. Sequencing used immunoSEQ multiplex PCR; TCRdb keeps in-frame clones, though not all of them. The sample yields about 94,000 clones, roughly 87% seen once. Sequenced input: blood. These receptors originate from a person aged 18 to 70 in good health.

V usage is TRBV5-6 and J usage is TRBJ2-7; perhaps D is TRBD1 or TRBD2 (6 bases each). Trimming removed 5 bases at V and 3 bases at J, with 12 bases between. The CDR3 is made up of 13 amino acids. The germline V gene has CDR1 SGHDT and CDR2 YYEEEE. This CDR3 is CASRLGGGYEQYF. DNA of the CDR3: TGTGCCAGCAGACTGGGGGGCGGCTACGAGCAGTACTTC.

The CDR3 is CASSLEGSMNTEAFF. In DNA, the CDR3 is TGTGCCAGCAGCTTAGAGGGGTCTATGAACACTGAAGCTTTCTTT. This chain joins TRBV11-3 and TRBJ1-1, with no clear D. Trimming shortened V by 0 bases and J by 0 bases, and 8 bases separated the two germline ends. Looked up from germline, CDR1 is SGHNT and CDR2 is YENEEA. The CDR3 loop spans 15 amino acids.

A note on this clone: The same CDR3 also results from other DNA sequences found in this sample. The chain joins TRBV2 to TRBJ1-2; a weak D match, TRBD1 (6 bases). Germline CDR1 is SNHLY and CDR2 is FYNNEI. The CDR3 covers 12 residues. V was cut by 4 bases and J by 4 bases, with 7 bases left in between. The CDR3: CASSAQGYGYTF. CDR3 in DNA: TGTGCCAGCAGTGCACAGGGCTATGGCTACACCTTC.

The chain couples TRBV19 to TRBJ2-7; the D is unclear. Looked up from germline, CDR1 is LNHDA and CDR2 is SQIVND (reference sequence). The CDR3 contains 14 residues. The germline V and J ends were trimmed by 3 bases and 0 bases, with 9 bases remaining between them. CDR3 loop: CASSITGSSYEQYF. The CDR3 nucleotides are TGTGCCAGTAGTATCACCGGAAGCTCCTACGAGCAGTACTTC.

The V and J genes are TRBV19 and TRBJ1-4; D is uncertain. This CDR3 contains 14 residues. Trimming stripped 7 bases from V and 8 bases from J, with 17 bases between. Germline assignment: CDR1 LNHDA and CDR2 SQIVND (reference sequence). CDR3 in DNA: TGTGCCAGTAAGGGTGGAGCACTTGGGGAAAAACTGTTTTTT. Amino acids: CASKGGALGEKLFF.